The TCR beta chain described here comes from a study of blood T cell repertoires in COVID-19. Only one count was recorded for this clone. The CDR3 totals 14 residues. The V gene's germline CDR1 is SNHLY and CDR2 FYNNEI. The V segment lost 10 bases and the J segment 4 bases; nucleotides outside the gene matches: 6. The participants were between roughly 18 and 89 years old and came from fewer than 25 US areas. Grouping used clinical history reported by participants in a survey and questionnaire. The table came from immunoSEQ multiplex PCR; TCRdb's copy has only in-frame clones and leaves some out. The sample carries about 400,000 clones, approximately 90% recorded once.

The J gene is TRBJ2-3, the V gene TRBV2, with 12 bases fitting TRBD2. The sample was PBMCs or T cells enriched from blood (not recorded which). The origin of this receptor is a young woman with acute COVID-19. CDR3 protein: CATLAGGWADTQYF. In DNA, the CDR3 is TGTGCCACTCTAGCGGGGGGGTGGGCAGATACGCAGTATTTT.